These 18 T cell receptor beta chains came from one sample sequenced in a study of blood T cell repertoires in COVID-19. Here immunoSEQ multiplex PCR was the method, and the copy in TCRdb shows in-frame clones only, minus some. Of approximately 350,000 clones listed, about 86% were seen once; the top ten hold about 3%. The sequencing sample was made of peripheral blood. The receptors were gathered from a man younger than 45 with active or convalescent COVID-19.

The rearrangement uses TRBV6-5 and TRBJ1-4; D is perhaps TRBD1 (5 bases). The CDR3 has 14 amino acids. Germline CDR1 and CDR2: MNHEY and SVGAGI. V was pared by 6 bases and J by 6 bases, with 14 bases between. The CDR3: CASRDSVSHEKLFF. The CDR3 region has the DNA TGTGCCAGCAGAGACAGTGTGAGTCATGAAAAACTGTTTTTT.

The table lists this clone with a count of one. The chain carries TRBV7-2 and TRBJ2-1; the match to TRBD1 covers 8 bases. This CDR3 has 15 residues. J gave up 5 bases and V 5 bases, and 8 bases lay outside the gene matches. The V gene's germline CDR1 is SGHTA and CDR2 FQGNSA. The CDR3 region is CASSPVTGANNEQFF. CDR3 coding DNA: TGTGCCAGCAGCCCGGTGACAGGGGCCAACAATGAGCAGTTCTTC.

This rearrangement joins TRBV7-3 to TRBJ2-5, with D tentatively TRBD2 (5 bases). V was cut by 5 bases and J by 0 bases, with 7 bases left in between. Per the germline V gene, CDR1 is SGHTA and CDR2 is FQGTGA. CDR3 length: 13 residues. In DNA form, the CDR3 reads TGTGCCAGCAGCGCCGGGAACCAAGAGACCCAGTACTTC. Protein: CASSAGNQETQYF.

This sequence joins TRBV18 and TRBJ1-2; no reliable D call. The CDR3 runs 12 residues. V was pared by 3 bases and J by 7 bases, with 9 bases between. The germline V gene has CDR1 KGHSH and CDR2 LQKENI. The CDR3 here is CASSPLSGGYTF. The DNA for the CDR3 is TGTGCCAGCTCACCGCTATCAGGTGGCTACACCTTC.

This clone has a handful of counts. The chain uses TRBV4-3 and TRBJ2-3, with D unclear. The V and J ends lost 0 bases and 2 bases respectively, with 9 bases between them. The V gene's germline CDR1 is LGHNA and CDR2 YSLEER. The CDR3 sequence is 15 residues long. The CDR3 DNA sequence: TGCGCCAGCAGCCAAGAAAACTTCCCCACAGATACGCAGTATTTT. This codes for CASSQENFPTDTQYF.

This clone was observed a single time. V gene TRBV6-5 combines with J gene TRBJ2-2; the D gene is possibly TRBD2 (5 bases). With 8 bases removed from V and 0 bases from J, the gap between germline ends came to 10 bases. Germline V gene sequence: CDR1 MNHEY, CDR2 SVGAGI. The CDR3 covers 14 residues. CDR3: CASHSGTNTGELFF. CDR3 in DNA: TGTGCCAGCCATTCGGGGACGAACACCGGGGAGCTGTTTTTT.

CDR3 loop: CASSTGTYNEQFF. CDR3 DNA sequence: TGTGCCAGTAGTACGGGGACTTACAATGAGCAGTTCTTC. The J gene is TRBJ2-1, the V gene TRBV19; D is perhaps TRBD2 (6 bases). The CDR3 is 13 amino acids. V shed 4 bases and J shed 4 bases, with 8 bases lying between them. Germline V gene sequence: CDR1 LNHDA, CDR2 SQIVND (reference sequence).

The rearrangement joins TRBV28 to TRBJ2-7; TRBD2 matches at 10 bases. In germline, CDR1 is MDHEN, CDR2 SYDVKM. The V gene end was trimmed by 5 bases and the J gene end by 4 bases; junction bases not matched to a gene: 8. CDR3 size: 15 residues. The CDR3 nucleotides read TGTGCCAGCAGTGTGACTAGCGGGCCTATATACGAGCAGTACTTC. Its protein product is CASSVTSGPIYEQYF.

To note about this clone: Since a much larger clone is just one base distant, this may be a read error. The chain uses TRBV7-9 and TRBJ2-1; 10 bases align to TRBD2. The V gene end was trimmed by 5 bases and the J gene end by 4 bases; junction bases not matched to a gene: 5. The germline V gene has CDR1 SEHNR and CDR2 FQNEAQ (reference sequence). The CDR3 runs 15 residues. This chain's CDR3 is CASSPRTSGYNEQFF. The CDR3 region has the DNA TGTGCCAGCAGCCCGCGGACTAGCGGTTACAATGAGCAGTTCTTC.

In its sample, this clone was seen a few times. The V gene is TRBV2, the J gene TRBJ1-2; TRBD1 might be the D (5 bases). This CDR3 spans 13 amino acids. The V and J ends lost 7 bases and 6 bases respectively, with 15 bases between them. Germline V gene sequence: CDR1 SNHLY, CDR2 FYNNEI. The CDR3 DNA sequence: TGTGCCAGCAAGGGGCAAGTTACCAATGGCTACACCTTC. It codes for CASKGQVTNGYTF.

The V call is TRBV12-3 or TRBV12-4, the J call TRBJ2-1; no clear D. Trimming shortened V by 5 bases and J by 5 bases, and 10 bases separated the two germline ends. The CDR3 runs 13 residues. This CDR3 is CASSPDFHNEQFF. DNA of the CDR3: TGTGCCAGCAGTCCCGACTTCCACAATGAGCAGTTCTTC.

This clone was observed a single time. V gene TRBV7-3 combines with J gene TRBJ1-5; D gene ambiguous. This CDR3 contains 14 residues. The V and J ends lost 5 bases and 0 bases respectively, with 8 bases between them. CDR1 and CDR2 from the germline V gene are SGHTA and FQGTGA. CDR3 sequence reads: CASSPYGSNQPQHF. The CDR3 DNA reads TGTGCCAGCAGCCCCTATGGTAGCAATCAGCCCCAGCATTTT.

Concerning this clone: At the DNA level, this CDR3 is encoded by other sequences in the same sample as well. The rearrangement links TRBV6-5 to TRBJ2-5; 7 nucleotides line up with TRBD1. With 5 bases clipped from V and 1 base from J, the junction kept 1 base outside the gene matches. The CDR3 covers 13 residues. CDR1 and CDR2 from the germline V gene are MNHEY and SVGAGI. CDR3 nucleotides: TGTGCCAGCAGTCGGGACAGCCAAGAGACCCAGTACTTC. This codes for CASSRDSQETQYF.

The CDR3 DNA follows: TGTGCCAGCAGCCCCCCGGGGTTTGGGGTACAAGAGACCCAGTACTTC. Amino acids: CASSPPGFGVQETQYF. The rearrangement links TRBV7-2 to TRBJ2-5; a weak D match, TRBD2 (5 bases). Between the trimmed V and J ends, which lost 5 bases and 2 bases, there was a span of 18 bases. Per the germline V gene, CDR1 is SGHTA and CDR2 is FQGNSA. CDR3 length: 16 residues.

The gene calls are TRBV13 and TRBJ2-7; 10 nucleotides match TRBD1. The CDR3 runs to 14 residues. V gave up 5 bases and J gave up 6 bases; unmatched junction bases: 7. Germline V gene lookup returns CDR1 PRHDT and CDR2 FYEKMQ (reference sequence). DNA for the CDR3: TGTGCCAGCAGCCGGCGACAGGGGGCCAGCGAGCAGTACTTC. Protein sequence: CASSRRQGASEQYF. The variable domain in full, completed from reference TRBV13 and TRBJ2-7, reads AAGVIQSPRHLIKEKRETATLKCYPIPRHDTVYWYQQGPGQDPQFLISFYEKMQSDKGSIPDRFSAQQFSDYHSELNMSSLELGDSALYFCASSRRQGASEQYFGPGTRLTVT.

This clone was picked up a small number of times. Here the CDR3 reads CASSPRTGNTGELFF. The CDR3 region has the DNA TGCGCCAGCAGCCCGAGGACAGGGAACACCGGGGAGCTGTTTTTT. The gene calls are TRBV4-1 and TRBJ2-2; 7 bases match TRBD1. Germline trimming cut 4 bases from V and 1 base from J; bases unmatched to any gene: 3. The CDR3 contains 15 residues. CDR1 is MGHRA, CDR2 YSYEKL, per germline.

The chain links TRBV4-1 to TRBJ1-3, with TRBD1 identical over 7 bases. The CDR3 extends over 21 amino acids. With V trimmed by 0 bases and J by 0 bases, 17 bases remained unmatched. The germline V gene encodes CDR1 MGHRA and CDR2 YSYEKL. The CDR3 DNA reads as TGCGCCAGCAGCCAAGAATCCTGGGAGACAGGGAGGCCCTACTCTGGAAACACCATATATTTT. Protein product: CASSQESWETGRPYSGNTIYF.

The CDR3 loop reads CASNRGAATEAFF. The DNA of the CDR3 is TGTGCCAGCAATAGGGGCGCGGCAACTGAAGCTTTCTTT. The rearrangement uses TRBV6-5 and TRBJ1-1, with D perhaps TRBD1 (5 bases). Germline V CDR1 and CDR2: MNHEY, SVGAGI. The CDR3 has 13 amino acids. V lost 7 bases, J lost 5 bases, and 14 bases lay in between.